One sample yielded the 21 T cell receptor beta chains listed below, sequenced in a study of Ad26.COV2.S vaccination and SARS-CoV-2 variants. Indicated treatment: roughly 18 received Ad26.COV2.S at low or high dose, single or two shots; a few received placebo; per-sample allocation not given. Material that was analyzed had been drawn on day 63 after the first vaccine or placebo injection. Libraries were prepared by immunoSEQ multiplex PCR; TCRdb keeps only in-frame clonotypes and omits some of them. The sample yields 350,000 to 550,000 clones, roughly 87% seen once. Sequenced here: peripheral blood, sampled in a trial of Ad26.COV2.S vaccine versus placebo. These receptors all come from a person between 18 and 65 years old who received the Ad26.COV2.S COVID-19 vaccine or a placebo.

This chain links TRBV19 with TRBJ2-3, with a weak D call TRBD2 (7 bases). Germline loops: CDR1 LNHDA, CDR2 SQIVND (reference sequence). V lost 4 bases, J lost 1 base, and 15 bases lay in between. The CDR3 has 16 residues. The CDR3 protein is CASSTLTGRGTDTQYF. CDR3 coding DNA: TGTGCCAGTAGTACCCTAACAGGGAGGGGCACAGATACGCAGTATTTT. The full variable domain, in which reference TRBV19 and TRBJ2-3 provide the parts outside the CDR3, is DGGITQSPKYLFRKEGQNVTLSCEQNLNHDAMYWYRQDPGQGLRLIYYSQIVNDFQKGDIAEGYSVSREKKESFPLTVTSAQKNPTAFYLCASSTLTGRGTDTQYFGPGTRLTVL.

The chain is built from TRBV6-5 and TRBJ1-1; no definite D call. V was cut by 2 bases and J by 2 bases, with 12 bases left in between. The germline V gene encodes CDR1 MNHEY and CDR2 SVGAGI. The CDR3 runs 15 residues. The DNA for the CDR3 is TGTGCCAGCAGTTACCTCCTGGCAGGCAACACTGAAGCTTTCTTT. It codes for CASSYLLAGNTEAFF.

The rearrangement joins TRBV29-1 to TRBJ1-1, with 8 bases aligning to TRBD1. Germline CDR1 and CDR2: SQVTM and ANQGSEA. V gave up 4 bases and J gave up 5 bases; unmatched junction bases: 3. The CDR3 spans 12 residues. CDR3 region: CSVGTGTTEAFF. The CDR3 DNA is TGCAGCGTTGGGACAGGGACAACTGAAGCTTTCTTT.

The CDR3 DNA sequence: TGTGCCAGCAGTCAGGACAGAGCCAGGAGCTACACCTTC. Translating it yields CASSQDRARSYTF. The chain links TRBV12-3 or TRBV12-4 to TRBJ1-2, with D maybe TRBD1 (6 bases). V lost 5 bases and J 9 bases, leaving 16 bases between the germline ends. This CDR3 comprises 13 residues.

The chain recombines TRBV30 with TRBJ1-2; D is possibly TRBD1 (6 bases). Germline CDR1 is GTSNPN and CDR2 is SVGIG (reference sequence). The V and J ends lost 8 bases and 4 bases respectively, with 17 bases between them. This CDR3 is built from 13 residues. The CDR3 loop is CARTQGNGYGYTF. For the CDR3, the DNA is TGTGCCCGGACTCAGGGGAACGGCTATGGCTACACCTTC.

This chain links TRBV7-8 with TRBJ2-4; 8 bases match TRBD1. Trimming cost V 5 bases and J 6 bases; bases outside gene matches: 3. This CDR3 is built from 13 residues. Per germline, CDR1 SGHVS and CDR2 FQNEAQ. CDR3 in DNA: TGTGCCAGCAGCCGGACAGGGCTAAACATTCAGTACTTC. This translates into CASSRTGLNIQYF.

The CDR3 sequence: CASSFLFSGSFEQYV. In DNA form, the CDR3 reads TGTGCCAGCAGCTTTCTTTTTAGCGGGAGCTTCGAGCAGTACGTC. The rearrangement joins TRBV7-8 to TRBJ2-7; 9 nucleotides match TRBD2. Germline V CDR1 and CDR2: SGHVS, FQNEAQ. The junction had 9 bases not matched to a gene; V was cut back by 3 bases and J by 6 bases. The CDR3 runs to 15 residues.

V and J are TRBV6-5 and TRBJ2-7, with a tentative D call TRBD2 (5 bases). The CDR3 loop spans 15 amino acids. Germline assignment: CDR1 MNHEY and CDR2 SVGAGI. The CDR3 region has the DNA TGTGCCAGCAGTAACAGAATGCGGGTGGGAGCGGTCTTGAACGTC. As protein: CASSNRMRVGAVLNV.

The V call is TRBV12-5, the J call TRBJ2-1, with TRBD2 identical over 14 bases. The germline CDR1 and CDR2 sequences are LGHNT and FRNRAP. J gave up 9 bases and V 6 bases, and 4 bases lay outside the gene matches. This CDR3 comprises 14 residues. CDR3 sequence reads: CASGSGLAGAEQFF. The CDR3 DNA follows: TGTGCTAGTGGCTCGGGACTAGCGGGAGCTGAGCAGTTCTTC.

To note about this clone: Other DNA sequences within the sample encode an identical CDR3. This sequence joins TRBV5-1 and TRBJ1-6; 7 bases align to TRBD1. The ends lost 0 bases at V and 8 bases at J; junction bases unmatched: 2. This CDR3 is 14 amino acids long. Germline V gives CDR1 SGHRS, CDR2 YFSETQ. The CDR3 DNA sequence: TGCGCCAGCAGCTTGGGGCAGGGGGATTCACCCCTCCACTTT. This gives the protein CASSLGQGDSPLHF.

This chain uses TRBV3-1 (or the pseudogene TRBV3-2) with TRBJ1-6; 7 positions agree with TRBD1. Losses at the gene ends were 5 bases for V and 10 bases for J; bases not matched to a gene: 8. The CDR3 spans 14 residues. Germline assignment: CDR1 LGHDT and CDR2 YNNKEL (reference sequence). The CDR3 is CASSFRQGRSPLHF. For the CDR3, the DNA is TGTGCCAGCAGCTTTCGACAGGGTCGCTCACCCCTCCACTTT.

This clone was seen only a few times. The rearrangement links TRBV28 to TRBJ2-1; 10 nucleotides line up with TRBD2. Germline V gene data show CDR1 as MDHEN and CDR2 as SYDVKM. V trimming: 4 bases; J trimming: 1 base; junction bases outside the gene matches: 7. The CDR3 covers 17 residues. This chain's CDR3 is CASSSASSGGSYNEQFF. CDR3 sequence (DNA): TGTGCCAGCAGTTCCGCTTCTAGCGGGGGTTCCTACAATGAGCAGTTCTTC. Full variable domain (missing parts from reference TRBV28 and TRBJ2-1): DVKVTQSSRYLVKRTGEKVFLECVQDMDHENMFWYRQDPGLGLRLIYFSYDVKMKEKGDIPEGYSVSREKKERFSLILESASTNQTSMYLCASSSASSGGSYNEQFFGPGTRLTVL.

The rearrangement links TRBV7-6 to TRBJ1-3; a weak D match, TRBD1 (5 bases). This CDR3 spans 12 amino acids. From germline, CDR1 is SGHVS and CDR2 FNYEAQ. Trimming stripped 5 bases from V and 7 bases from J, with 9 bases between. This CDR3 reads CASSAQGNTIYF. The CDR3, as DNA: TGTGCCAGCAGCGCTCAGGGTAACACCATATATTTT.

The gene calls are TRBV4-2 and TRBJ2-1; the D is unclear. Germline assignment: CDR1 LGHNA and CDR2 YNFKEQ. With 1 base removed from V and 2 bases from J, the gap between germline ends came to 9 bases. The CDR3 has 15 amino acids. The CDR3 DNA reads TGTGCCAGCAGCCAAGTCGCCAGTCCCTACAATGAGCAGTTCTTC. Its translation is CASSQVASPYNEQFF.

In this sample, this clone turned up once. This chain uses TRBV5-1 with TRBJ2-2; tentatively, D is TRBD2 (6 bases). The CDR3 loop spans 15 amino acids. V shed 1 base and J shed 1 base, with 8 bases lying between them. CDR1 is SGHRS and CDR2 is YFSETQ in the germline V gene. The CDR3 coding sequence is TGCGCCAGCAGCTTGTCGCGGGGGAACACCGGGGAGCTGTTTTTT. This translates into CASSLSRGNTGELFF.

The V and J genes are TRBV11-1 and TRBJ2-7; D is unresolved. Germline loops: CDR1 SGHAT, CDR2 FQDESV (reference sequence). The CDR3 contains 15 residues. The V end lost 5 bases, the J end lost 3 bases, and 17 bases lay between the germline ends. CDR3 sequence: CASSQAPQGDYEQYV. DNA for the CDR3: TGTGCCAGCAGCCAGGCCCCTCAAGGAGACTACGAGCAGTACGTC.

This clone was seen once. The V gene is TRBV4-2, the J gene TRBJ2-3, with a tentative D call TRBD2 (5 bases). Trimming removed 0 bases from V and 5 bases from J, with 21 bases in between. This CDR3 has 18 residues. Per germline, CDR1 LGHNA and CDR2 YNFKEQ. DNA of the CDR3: TGTGCCAGCAGCCAAGAAACACGATCCAGCGGAGCTAGAGATACGCAGTATTTT. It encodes CASSQETRSSGARDTQYF.

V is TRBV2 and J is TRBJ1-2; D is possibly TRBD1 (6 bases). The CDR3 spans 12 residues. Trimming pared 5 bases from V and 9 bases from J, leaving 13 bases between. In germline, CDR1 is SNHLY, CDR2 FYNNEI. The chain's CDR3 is CASSRQVESYTF. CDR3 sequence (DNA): TGTGCCAGCAGTCGACAGGTTGAAAGCTACACCTTC.

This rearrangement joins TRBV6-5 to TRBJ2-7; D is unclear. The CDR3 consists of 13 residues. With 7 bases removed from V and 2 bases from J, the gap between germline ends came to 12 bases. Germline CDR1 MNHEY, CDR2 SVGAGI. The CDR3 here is CASNLTPTYEQYV. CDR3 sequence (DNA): TGTGCCAGCAACTTAACGCCGACCTACGAGCAGTACGTC.

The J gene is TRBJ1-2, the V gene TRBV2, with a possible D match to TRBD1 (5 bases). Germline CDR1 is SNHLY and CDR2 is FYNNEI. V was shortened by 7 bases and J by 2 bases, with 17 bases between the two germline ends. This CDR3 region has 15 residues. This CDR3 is CASTAPRQWNYGYTF. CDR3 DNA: TGTGCCAGCACCGCTCCCCGACAGTGGAACTATGGCTACACCTTC.

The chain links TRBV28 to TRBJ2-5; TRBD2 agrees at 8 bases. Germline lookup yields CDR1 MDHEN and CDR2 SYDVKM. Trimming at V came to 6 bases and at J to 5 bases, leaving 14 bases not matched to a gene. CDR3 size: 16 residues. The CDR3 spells CASRGTSGSKGETQYF. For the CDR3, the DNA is TGTGCCAGCAGGGGTACTAGCGGTTCAAAGGGGGAGACCCAGTACTTC.